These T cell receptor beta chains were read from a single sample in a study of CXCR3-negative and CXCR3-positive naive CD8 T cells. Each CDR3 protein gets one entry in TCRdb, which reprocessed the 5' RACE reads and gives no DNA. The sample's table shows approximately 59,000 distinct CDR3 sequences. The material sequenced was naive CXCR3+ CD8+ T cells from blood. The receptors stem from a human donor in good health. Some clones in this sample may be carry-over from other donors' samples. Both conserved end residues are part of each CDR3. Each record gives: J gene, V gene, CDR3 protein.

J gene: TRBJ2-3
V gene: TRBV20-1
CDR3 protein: CSARDYINTQYF

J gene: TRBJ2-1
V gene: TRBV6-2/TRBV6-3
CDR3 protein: CASSPSADYNEQFF

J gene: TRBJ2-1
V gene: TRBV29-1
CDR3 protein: CSVAYRGENNEQFF

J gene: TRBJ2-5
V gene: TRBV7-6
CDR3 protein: CASSPRGTFLQETQYF

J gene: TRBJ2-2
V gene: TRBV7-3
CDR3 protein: CASSPQGDTGELFF

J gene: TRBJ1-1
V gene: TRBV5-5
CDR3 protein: CASSFYFEGTSEAFF

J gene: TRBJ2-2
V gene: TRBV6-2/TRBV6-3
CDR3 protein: CASSDRDRVSGELFF

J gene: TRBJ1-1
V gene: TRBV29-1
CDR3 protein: CSATSGQPIGWTEAFF

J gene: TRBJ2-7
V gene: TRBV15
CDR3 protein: CATTGQQPGEQYF

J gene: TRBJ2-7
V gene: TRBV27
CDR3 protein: CASSLAAGLPEQYF

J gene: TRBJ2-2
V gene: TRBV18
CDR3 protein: CASSPQGYLGTGELFF

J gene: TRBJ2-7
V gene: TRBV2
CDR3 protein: CASSEGQGANEQYF

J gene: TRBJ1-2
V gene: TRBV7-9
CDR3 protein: CASSSTNRGNYGYTF

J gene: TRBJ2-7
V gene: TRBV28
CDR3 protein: CASSLTRWDEQYF

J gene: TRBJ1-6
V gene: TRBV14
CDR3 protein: CASSLIDSTPLHF

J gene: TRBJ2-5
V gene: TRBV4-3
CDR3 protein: CASSQDFRTPNSQYF

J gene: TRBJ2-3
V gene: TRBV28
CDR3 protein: CASSVDSPSTDTQYF

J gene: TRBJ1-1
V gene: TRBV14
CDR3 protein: CASSQWAFGASFEAFF

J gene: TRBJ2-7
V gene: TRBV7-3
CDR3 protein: CASSSDRAMDEQYF

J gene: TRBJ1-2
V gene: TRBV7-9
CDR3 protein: CASSLYLGDNYGYTF

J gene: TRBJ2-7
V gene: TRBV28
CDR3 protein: CASSFRGSISYEQYF

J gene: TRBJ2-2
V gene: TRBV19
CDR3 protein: CASSDNYRAGPNTGELFF

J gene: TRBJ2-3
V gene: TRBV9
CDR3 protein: CASSRKTADTQYF

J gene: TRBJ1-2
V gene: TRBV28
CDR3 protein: CASSPLGSGLDNYGYTF

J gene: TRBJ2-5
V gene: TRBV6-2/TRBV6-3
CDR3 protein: CASSYVPGRPQETQYF

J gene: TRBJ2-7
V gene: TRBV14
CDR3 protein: CASSSKLAVLHEQYF

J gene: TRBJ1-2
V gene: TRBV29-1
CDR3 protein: CSVEDGDSYGYTF

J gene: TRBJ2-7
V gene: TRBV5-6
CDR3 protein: CASSLTGGPSYEQYF

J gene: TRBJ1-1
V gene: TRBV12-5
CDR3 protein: CASGLGTGNTEAFF

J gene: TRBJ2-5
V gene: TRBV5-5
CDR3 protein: CASSWGTGGAETQYF

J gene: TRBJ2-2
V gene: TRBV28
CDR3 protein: CASSSRVNTGELFF

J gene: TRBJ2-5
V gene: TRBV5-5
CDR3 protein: CASSPATGGETQYF

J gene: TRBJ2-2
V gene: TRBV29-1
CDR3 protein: CSVVTQNTGELFF

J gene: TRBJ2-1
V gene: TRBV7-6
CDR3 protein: CASSFSGGVSYNEQFF

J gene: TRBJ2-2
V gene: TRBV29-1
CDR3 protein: CSGVSGGHETAGELFF

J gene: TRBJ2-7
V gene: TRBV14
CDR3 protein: CASSPRQISYEQYF

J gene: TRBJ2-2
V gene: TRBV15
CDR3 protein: CATSRDRVGTGELFF

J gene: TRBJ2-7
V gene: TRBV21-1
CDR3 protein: CASSNLLAAYEQYF

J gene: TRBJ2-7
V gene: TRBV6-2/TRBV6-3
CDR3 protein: CASTDQSYYEQYF

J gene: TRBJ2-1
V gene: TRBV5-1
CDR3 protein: CASRQGDGNEQFF

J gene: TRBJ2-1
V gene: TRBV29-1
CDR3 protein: CSGGGGYGSNEQFF

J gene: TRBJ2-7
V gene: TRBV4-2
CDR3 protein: CASSQTVWSGTASHEQYF

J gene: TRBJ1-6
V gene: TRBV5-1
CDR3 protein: CASSSGSGSNSPLHF

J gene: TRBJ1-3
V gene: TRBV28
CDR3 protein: CAGRAGNTIYF

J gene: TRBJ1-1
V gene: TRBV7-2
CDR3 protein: CASSQPPGQGNTEAFF

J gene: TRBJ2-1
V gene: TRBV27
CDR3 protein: CASRPGGDKNNEQFF